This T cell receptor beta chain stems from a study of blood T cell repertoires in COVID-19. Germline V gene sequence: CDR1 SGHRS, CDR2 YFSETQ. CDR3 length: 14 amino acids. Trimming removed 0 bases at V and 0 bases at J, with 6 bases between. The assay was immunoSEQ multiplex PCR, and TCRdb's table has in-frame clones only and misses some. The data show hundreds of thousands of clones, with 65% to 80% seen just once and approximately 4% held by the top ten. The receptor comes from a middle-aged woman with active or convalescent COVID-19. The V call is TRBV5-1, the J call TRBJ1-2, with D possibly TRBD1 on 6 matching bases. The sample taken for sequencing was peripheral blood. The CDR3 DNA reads TGCGCCAGCAGCTTGGAGGGGGCTAACTATGGCTACACCTTC. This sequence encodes CASSLEGANYGYTF.